The clone carrying this T cell receptor beta chain was counted many times. The target antigen is unknown. Each CDR3 protein gets one entry after TCRdb re-called the RACE reads with MiXCR. In the table there are about 120,000 distinct CDR3 sequences, 12% of which are singletons. This specimen belongs to a study of human T cells and chemical hapten exposure. Study in general: The variation in per-sample TCR yields arose mainly from small differences in pooled library volumes. General study results and limits: Those TCRs sitting above 1 in 1000 frequency stayed the same with DPC sensitization. Counts of expanded TCRs at PT1 were positively correlated with patch test score. Expanded TCRs clustered into significantly more large CDR3 similarity groups than controls, the analysis revealed.

CDR3 length: 15 residues. J lost 2 bases, V lost 2 bases, and 6 bases had no gene match. CDR1 is MDHEN, CDR2 SYDVKM, per germline. Noted time point: patch test 1, 2 weeks after DPC sensitization. Noted treatment: therapeutic diphenylcyclopropenone sensitization with weekly scalp DPC. The TCR originated in a woman between 45 and 60 years old with alopecia areata. Some clones in this sample may be carry-over from other donors' samples. The sample in question was whole blood, obtained in connection with sensitization to the hapten diphenylcyclopropenone (DPC). The chain recombines TRBV28 with TRBJ2-7; TRBD1 matches 7 bases. This CDR3 is CASSLIGTDTYEQYF. The CDR3 DNA sequence: TGTGCCAGCAGTTTAATCGGGACAGACACCTACGAGCAGTACTTC.